Below are 29 T cell receptor beta chains sequenced from a single sample in a study of beta chain features in type 1 diabetes. Study findings and constraints: Type 1 diabetes patients had TCRB CDR3s that were shorter (moderately but significantly so) in all four CD4+ subsets.

No antigen is known for these receptors. The whole isolated RNA underwent reverse transcription, so sequencing captured expressed TCRB transcripts. Repertoires were generated with immunoSEQ multiplex PCR, while TCRdb's copy carries only in-frame clones and drops some. This table holds around 690,000 clones, around an eighth found once. Sequencing was carried out using naive CD4+ T cells from blood. These receptor sequences come from a man aged 30 to 45 with type 1 diabetes.

CDR3 loop: CASSVEALLGNTIYF. DNA for the CDR3: TGTGCCAGCAGCGTAGAGGCACTACTTGGAAACACCATATATTTT. The chain joins TRBV9 to TRBJ1-3; D gene uncertain. Trimming pared 0 bases from V and 3 bases from J, leaving 10 bases between. CDR1 is SGDLS, CDR2 YYNGEE, per germline. This CDR3 has 15 amino acids.

The gene calls are TRBV15 and TRBJ2-3; D may be TRBD1 (6 bases). The CDR3 has 14 residues. Trimming shortened V by 1 base and J by 4 bases, and 9 bases separated the two germline ends. Germline CDR1 reads LNHNV; CDR2 reads YYDKDF (reference sequence). CDR3 loop: CATSRGDMADTQYF. The CDR3 region has the DNA TGTGCCACCAGCAGAGGGGACATGGCAGATACGCAGTATTTT.

This clone has just a few counts. The sample carries other DNA sequences with the same CDR3. V gene TRBV27 combines with J gene TRBJ1-2, with 7 bases that match TRBD1. The junction had 3 bases not matched to a gene; V was cut back by 6 bases and J by 2 bases. The germline V gene encodes CDR1 MNHEY and CDR2 SMNVEV (reference sequence). This CDR3 comprises 13 residues. The CDR3 loop reads CASSRDRNYGYTF. The CDR3 DNA sequence: TGTGCCAGCAGCCGGGACAGAAACTATGGCTACACCTTC.

The rearrangement links TRBV7-2 to TRBJ1-1; unclear D gene. V gave up 7 bases and J gave up 1 base, with 10 bases separating them. This CDR3 spans 13 amino acids. The germline V gene has CDR1 SGHTA and CDR2 FQGNSA. The CDR3 protein is CASTEQKNTEAFF. CDR3 coding DNA: TGTGCCAGCACAGAACAGAAGAACACTGAAGCTTTCTTT.

The chain recombines TRBV4-3 with TRBJ2-7; D is unclear. Germline assignment: CDR1 LGHNA and CDR2 YSLEER. This CDR3 comprises 14 residues. V lost 0 bases and J lost 1, with 7 bases in between. In nucleotides, the CDR3 is TGCGCCAGCAGCCAAGATAGGTCGTCCTACGAGCAGTACTTC. Its protein product is CASSQDRSSYEQYF.

This clone was seen a few times. The rearrangement uses TRBV7-2 and TRBJ2-1; 9 bases match TRBD2. V dropped 6 bases and J dropped 8; count of bases not matched to a gene: 11. Looked up from germline, CDR1 is SGHTA and CDR2 is FQGNSA. The CDR3 runs 15 residues. The chain's CDR3 is CASRIRAGGPYEQFF. The CDR3 nucleotides are TGTGCCAGCAGGATTAGGGCGGGGGGGCCCTATGAGCAGTTCTTC.

The chain combines TRBV28 with TRBJ2-1; D assignment may be TRBD1 or TRBD2 (6 bases each). This CDR3 region has 15 residues. Germline V gives CDR1 MDHEN, CDR2 SYDVKM. The V end was cut by 7 bases, the J end by 4 bases, with 17 bases between. As DNA, the CDR3 is TGTGCCAGCACCTTTGGAGGGGGACGTTACAATGAGCAGTTCTTC. Protein product: CASTFGGGRYNEQFF.

This clone has only a few counts. The chain uses TRBV7-2 and TRBJ2-3; D uncertain. V lost 0 bases and J 2 bases, leaving 3 bases between the germline ends. The CDR3 length is 13 residues. Per germline, CDR1 SGHTA and CDR2 FQGNSA. The CDR3 DNA reads as TGTGCCAGCAGCTTAGCGTACACAGATACGCAGTATTTT. It yields the protein CASSLAYTDTQYF.

This rearrangement joins TRBV6-6 to TRBJ1-6; possible D gene TRBD1, 6 bases. Germline assignment: CDR1 MNHNY and CDR2 SVGAGI (reference sequence). V was trimmed by 2 bases and J by 6 bases, leaving 11 bases between them. The CDR3 covers 15 residues. CDR3 DNA sequence: TGTGCCAGCAGTTACGAGGGGGTGGGTAATTCACCCCTCCACTTT. The encoded protein is CASSYEGVGNSPLHF.

The J gene is TRBJ2-3, the V gene TRBV5-6; D remains ambiguous. From germline, CDR1 is SGHDT and CDR2 YYEEEE. The CDR3 runs to 11 residues. V dropped 4 bases and J dropped 1 base, with 1 base sitting between them. CDR3 sequence (DNA): TGTGCCAGCAGCCGCACAGATACGCAGTATTTT. The encoded protein is CASSRTDTQYF.

This rearrangement joins TRBV4-3 to TRBJ1-2; D is possibly TRBD1 (6 bases). The CDR3 is 16 residues long. Deletions cut 0 bases from V and 7 bases from J, with 18 bases between. CDR1 is LGHNA, CDR2 YSLEER, per germline. The CDR3 here is CASSQDHTAGGAGYTF. The CDR3 bases are TGCGCCAGCAGCCAAGACCATACGGCCGGGGGCGCTGGCTACACCTTC.

The chain employs TRBV27 and TRBJ1-6; 10 positions match TRBD1. The CDR3 has 14 amino acids. Germline assignment: CDR1 MNHEY and CDR2 SMNVEV (reference sequence). V lost 7 bases to trimming and J lost 9 bases; unmatched junction nucleotides: 6. CDR3: CASNTGQGSSPLHF. CDR3 in DNA: TGTGCCAGCAACACGGGACAGGGGAGTTCACCCCTCCACTTT.

This clone showed up just a few times. The V and J genes are TRBV7-9 and TRBJ2-3, with D perhaps TRBD2 (6 bases). The CDR3 loop spans 17 amino acids. The germline CDR1 and CDR2 sequences are SEHNR and FQNEAQ (reference sequence). V lost 4 bases and J lost 2, with 19 bases in between. CDR3 sequence: CASSSSPLAGLTDTQYF. The CDR3 DNA follows: TGTGCCAGCAGCTCCTCCCCTTTGGCGGGGCTCACAGATACGCAGTATTTT.

This clone was found a few times. The rearrangement links TRBV6-4 to TRBJ1-2; no reliable D call. Trimming stripped 4 bases from V and 4 bases from J, with 19 bases between. CDR3 length: 16 residues. Germline values: CDR1 MRHNA, CDR2 SNTAGT. The CDR3: CASSANLDASFYGYTF. The CDR3 DNA sequence: TGTGCCAGCAGTGCCAACTTGGACGCGTCTTTCTATGGCTACACCTTC.

V gene TRBV7-9 combines with J gene TRBJ1-2; D unclear. Germline values: CDR1 SEHNR, CDR2 FQNEAQ (reference sequence). This CDR3 is 14 amino acids long. Trimming pared 2 bases from V and 3 bases from J, leaving 10 bases between. DNA for the CDR3: TGTGCCAGCAGCTTAATTCCAGGCGACTATGGCTACACCTTC. As protein: CASSLIPGDYGYTF.

This clone was counted between two and nine times. The rearrangement uses TRBV7-2 and TRBJ1-5, with D unresolved. CDR3 length: 15 residues. Germline lookup yields CDR1 SGHTA and CDR2 FQGNSA. The V and J ends lost 3 bases and 0 bases respectively, with 9 bases between them. The CDR3 reads CASSLRVGSNQPQHF. The CDR3 DNA is TGTGCCAGCAGCTTGCGAGTGGGTAGCAATCAGCCCCAGCATTTT.

This clone was counted only a few times. This chain joins TRBV28 and TRBJ2-3; TRBD2 aligns across 7 bases. Unmatched junction bases numbered 11, after V lost 5 bases and J lost 6 bases. Germline loops: CDR1 MDHEN, CDR2 SYDVKM. This CDR3 spans 15 amino acids. CDR3 DNA: TGTGCCAGCAGTAAAAGCGGGGTCCTCGGGGATACGCAGTATTTT. Residues: CASSKSGVLGDTQYF.

Turning to this clone: Other DNA sequences within the sample encode an identical CDR3. The CDR3 bases are TGCGCCAGCAGTCTATCAAGGGAGCTGTTTTTT. This encodes CASSLSRELFF. V usage is TRBV5-1 and J usage is TRBJ2-2; D remains ambiguous. Trimming took 5 bases from V and 9 from J, leaving 8 bases between them. Germline V CDR1 and CDR2: SGHRS, YFSETQ. The CDR3 consists of 11 residues.

The chain recombines TRBV25-1 with TRBJ1-2; weak D call: TRBD1 (5 bases). Germline loops: CDR1 MGHDK, CDR2 SYGVNS. The CDR3 runs 16 residues. V lost 0 bases to trimming and J lost 4 bases, with 15 bases between them. CDR3 region: CASSEYGEGLGYGYTF. The CDR3 DNA is TGTGCCAGCAGTGAATATGGAGAGGGACTTGGCTATGGCTACACCTTC.

This clone was picked up a small number of times. This chain joins TRBV5-1 and TRBJ2-5, with D possibly being TRBD1 (5 bases). The germline V gene encodes CDR1 SGHRS and CDR2 YFSETQ. The CDR3 loop spans 13 amino acids. V was shortened by 5 bases and J by 5 bases, with 13 bases between the two germline ends. This CDR3 reads CASSSDSGETQYF. For the CDR3, the DNA is TGCGCCAGCAGTTCCGACAGTGGGGAGACCCAGTACTTC.

The chain combines TRBV18 with TRBJ1-5; D is possibly TRBD1 (5 bases). The CDR3 spans 16 residues. V was shortened by 3 bases and J by 2 bases, with 14 bases between the two germline ends. Looked up from germline, CDR1 is KGHSH and CDR2 is LQKENI. As DNA, the CDR3 is TGTGCCAGCTCACCGCAGGGAGAACGCGGCAATCAGCCCCAGCATTTT. Its translation is CASSPQGERGNQPQHF.

The chain has TRBV6-5 and TRBJ2-7, with D possibly being TRBD2 (5 bases). Germline V gene sequence: CDR1 MNHEY, CDR2 SVGAGI. The CDR3 runs 11 residues. V lost 7 bases, J lost 2 bases, and 6 bases lay in between. The CDR3 DNA follows: TGTGCCAGCACCGGGGCCTACGAGCAGTACTTC. Its translation: CASTGAYEQYF.

V is TRBV23-1 and J is TRBJ2-4, with D perhaps matching TRBD2 (7 bases). Being an ORF, TRBV23-1 has a function that is uncertain. V lost 4 bases, J lost 3 bases, and 25 bases lay in between. CDR3 size: 19 residues. Here the CDR3 DNA reads TGCGCCAGCAGTCTCATCCTTCGGGGGGCTGGGTCCGGCAAAAACATTCAGTACTTC. Protein sequence: CASSLILRGAGSGKNIQYF.

The chain combines TRBV13 with TRBJ1-6; no clear D. This CDR3 comprises 12 residues. Per germline, CDR1 PRHDT and CDR2 FYEKMQ (reference sequence). The V end was cut by 0 bases, the J end by 9 bases, with 3 bases between. The CDR3 coding sequence is TGTGCCAGCAGCTTAGGGCGTTCACCCCTCCACTTT. Amino acids: CASSLGRSPLHF.

The rearrangement links TRBV29-1 to TRBJ1-2, with TRBD1 matching 10 bases. CDR1 is SQVTM, CDR2 ANQGSEA, per germline. With V trimmed by 6 bases and J by 5 bases, 6 bases remained unmatched. The CDR3 covers 13 residues. As DNA, the CDR3 is TGCAGCGTGACCGGGACAGGGGCGTATGGCTACACCTTC. Protein product: CSVTGTGAYGYTF.

This clone showed up just a few times. V usage is TRBV2 and J usage is TRBJ1-5, with 9 bases aligning to TRBD1. With V trimmed by 6 bases and J by 5 bases, 5 bases remained unmatched. The V gene's germline CDR1 is SNHLY and CDR2 FYNNEI. The CDR3 covers 14 residues. The CDR3 region has the DNA TGTGCCAGCAGAGATGACAGGGGGGATCAGCCCCAGCATTTT. Amino acid sequence: CASRDDRGDQPQHF.

This clone showed up just a few times. The chain links TRBV11-3 to TRBJ2-1; 10 bases map to TRBD2. The CDR3 covers 15 residues. With V trimmed by 5 bases and J by 4 bases, 5 bases remained unmatched. Germline CDR1 and CDR2: SGHNT and YENEEA. The CDR3 protein is CASSVLAGTYNEQFF. DNA for the CDR3: TGTGCCAGCAGCGTACTAGCGGGGACATACAATGAGCAGTTCTTC.

V usage is TRBV27 and J usage is TRBJ2-5; 7 bases agree with TRBD1. CDR1 is MNHEY and CDR2 is SMNVEV in the germline V gene (reference sequence). The CDR3 contains 14 residues. V was pared by 5 bases and J by 5 bases, with 8 bases of the junction left unmatched. CDR3 loop: CASSLKGARETQYF. CDR3 DNA: TGTGCCAGCAGTCTAAAGGGGGCCCGGGAGACCCAGTACTTC.

This chain links TRBV7-9 with TRBJ2-5; 8 nucleotides line up with TRBD1. Germline V CDR1 and CDR2: SEHNR, FQNEAQ (reference sequence). With 3 bases clipped from V and 5 bases from J, the junction kept 5 bases outside the gene matches. The CDR3 length is 14 residues. CDR3 region: CASSLGQERETQYF. The CDR3 nucleotides are TGTGCCAGCAGCTTGGGACAGGAGCGGGAGACCCAGTACTTC. The complete variable domain, with remaining parts taken from reference TRBV7-9 and TRBJ2-5, reads DTGVSQNPRHKITKRGQNVTFRCDPISEHNRLYWYRQTLGQGPEFLTYFQNEAQLEKSRLLSDRFSAERPKGSFSTLEIQRTEQGDSAMYLCASSLGQERETQYFGPGTRLLVL.